The rows below give T cell receptor beta chains drawn from one sample of a study of T cell responses to AZD1222 COVID-19 vaccine. The table came from immunoSEQ multiplex PCR; TCRdb's copy has only in-frame clones and leaves some out. In the table there are 110,000 or so clones, approximately 90% of which are singletons. The sample was peripheral blood, taken 28 days after the second AZD1222 dose. These receptors were obtained from an adult who received the AZD1222 COVID-19 vaccine. CDR3s leave out the opening cysteine and the closing phenylalanine or tryptophan. The order of the fields is V gene, J gene, CDR3 protein.

v_call: TRBV7-9
j_call: TRBJ1-4
cdr3_aa: ASSPGTGSNEKLF

v_call: TRBV19
j_call: TRBJ1-2
cdr3_aa: ASSIDTRDYGYT

v_call: TRBV30
j_call: TRBJ1-3
cdr3_aa: AWTKGGNTIY

v_call: TRBV18
j_call: TRBJ2-2
cdr3_aa: ASSPAKREGRYGELF

v_call: TRBV5-6
j_call: TRBJ2-1
cdr3_aa: ASSFDRRNEQF

v_call: TRBV5-8
j_call: TRBJ2-5
cdr3_aa: ASSRLAAQNQETQY

v_call: TRBV7-9
j_call: TRBJ1-3
cdr3_aa: ASSLDDTGNTIY

v_call: TRBV6-5
j_call: TRBJ1-1
cdr3_aa: ASVRLGEMNTEAF

v_call: TRBV5-1
j_call: TRBJ2-3
cdr3_aa: ASSLQGARTDTQY

v_call: TRBV7-8
j_call: TRBJ2-7
cdr3_aa: ASSPRQGPSSYEQY

v_call: TRBV11-2
j_call: TRBJ2-1
cdr3_aa: ASRLGQGDYNEQF

v_call: TRBV9
j_call: TRBJ2-5
cdr3_aa: ASNPGQGIQETQY

v_call: TRBV5-6
j_call: TRBJ2-6
cdr3_aa: ASSLASRTGANVLT

v_call: TRBV3-1/TRBV3-2
j_call: TRBJ2-1
cdr3_aa: ASSFQMTGSYNEQF

v_call: TRBV5-6
j_call: TRBJ2-2
cdr3_aa: ASSLAREYTGELF

v_call: TRBV6-5
j_call: TRBJ1-5
cdr3_aa: ASSYGSANSNQPQH

v_call: TRBV19
j_call: TRBJ1-1
cdr3_aa: ASSTSRGTEAF

v_call: TRBV25-1
j_call: TRBJ1-6
cdr3_aa: ASSAGGTAYNSPLH

v_call: TRBV28
j_call: TRBJ1-2
cdr3_aa: ASSSASGAGNYGYT

v_call: TRBV11-2
j_call: TRBJ1-4
cdr3_aa: ASSMGGVEKLF

v_call: TRBV24-1
j_call: TRBJ2-2
cdr3_aa: ATSDLRDRAGRELF

v_call: TRBV3-1/TRBV3-2
j_call: TRBJ1-5
cdr3_aa: ASGVSYQPQH

v_call: TRBV7-9
j_call: TRBJ2-5
cdr3_aa: AGRTRQETQY

v_call: TRBV7-3
j_call: TRBJ2-1
cdr3_aa: ASSLRGLTAEQF

v_call: TRBV7-2
j_call: TRBJ2-1
cdr3_aa: ASSLGGWGNEQF

v_call: TRBV3-1/TRBV3-2
j_call: TRBJ2-3
cdr3_aa: ASSRLGLAGGPTDTQY

v_call: TRBV18
j_call: TRBJ1-1
cdr3_aa: ASSPVVSMNTEAF

v_call: TRBV7-8
j_call: TRBJ2-2
cdr3_aa: ASSNRLNTGELF

v_call: TRBV18
j_call: TRBJ2-2
cdr3_aa: ASSPQGGDLTGELF

v_call: TRBV7-2
j_call: TRBJ1-1
cdr3_aa: ASSLATRNTEAF

v_call: TRBV7-2
j_call: TRBJ2-5
cdr3_aa: ASSLWAQETQY

v_call: TRBV5-1
j_call: TRBJ1-2
cdr3_aa: ASSPGEAYGYT

v_call: TRBV4-3
j_call: TRBJ2-1
cdr3_aa: ASSPGTSGRGEQF

v_call: TRBV7-6
j_call: TRBJ2-7
cdr3_aa: ASSLAISGTGDEQY

v_call: TRBV6-5
j_call: TRBJ1-1
cdr3_aa: ASALHFLNTEAF

v_call: TRBV14
j_call: TRBJ2-5
cdr3_aa: ASSQTTGGQETQY

v_call: TRBV14
j_call: TRBJ1-1
cdr3_aa: ASSQNTEAF

v_call: TRBV15
j_call: TRBJ1-1
cdr3_aa: ATSREGGGEPYTEAF

v_call: TRBV19
j_call: TRBJ1-5
cdr3_aa: ASSIAGDSQPQH

v_call: TRBV28
j_call: TRBJ1-1
cdr3_aa: ASSYRENTEAF

v_call: TRBV5-1
j_call: TRBJ2-1
cdr3_aa: ASSLRLAGGYNEQF

v_call: TRBV7-9
j_call: TRBJ2-7
cdr3_aa: ASAGPYEQY

v_call: TRBV27
j_call: TRBJ2-7
cdr3_aa: ASSPLAGGPIYEQY

v_call: TRBV11-3
j_call: TRBJ2-7
cdr3_aa: ASSLATSGGGYEQY

v_call: TRBV10-1
j_call: TRBJ2-2
cdr3_aa: ASSEKGGNTGELF

v_call: TRBV11-3
j_call: TRBJ1-4
cdr3_aa: ASSQLGGSNEKLF

v_call: TRBV7-2
j_call: TRBJ2-7
cdr3_aa: ASSFSGTDDILNYEQY

v_call: TRBV11-2
j_call: TRBJ1-5
cdr3_aa: ASSPQGNQPQH

v_call: TRBV2
j_call: TRBJ2-5
cdr3_aa: ASTTDEGGAGYQETQY

v_call: TRBV7-3
j_call: TRBJ2-7
cdr3_aa: ASSFSGDPHYEQY

v_call: TRBV18
j_call: TRBJ2-7
cdr3_aa: ASSPPGRSSYEQY

v_call: TRBV12-3/TRBV12-4
j_call: TRBJ2-1
cdr3_aa: ASILGLAPPF

v_call: TRBV6-5
j_call: TRBJ1-4
cdr3_aa: ASSTQGAREKLF

v_call: TRBV28
j_call: TRBJ1-1
cdr3_aa: ASSLKEDTEAF

v_call: TRBV6-1
j_call: TRBJ1-1
cdr3_aa: ASSEAGGATEAF